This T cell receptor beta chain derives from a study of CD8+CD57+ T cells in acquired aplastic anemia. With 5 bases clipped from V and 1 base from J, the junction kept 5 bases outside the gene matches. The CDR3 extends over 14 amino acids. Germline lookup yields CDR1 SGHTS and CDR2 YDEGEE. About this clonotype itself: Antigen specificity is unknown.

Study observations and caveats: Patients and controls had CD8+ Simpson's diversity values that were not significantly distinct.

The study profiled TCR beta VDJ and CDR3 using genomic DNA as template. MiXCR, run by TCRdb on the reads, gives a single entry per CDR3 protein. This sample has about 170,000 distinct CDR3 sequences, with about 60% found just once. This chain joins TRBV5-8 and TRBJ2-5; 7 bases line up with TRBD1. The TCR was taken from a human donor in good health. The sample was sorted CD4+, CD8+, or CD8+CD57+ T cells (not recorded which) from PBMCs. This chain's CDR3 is CASRGRDSQETQYF. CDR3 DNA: TGTGCCAGCAGGGGCCGGGACAGCCAAGAGACCCAGTACTTC.